This paragraph reports one T cell receptor beta chain. This CDR3 spans 19 amino acids. From germline, CDR1 is LGHDT and CDR2 YNNKEL (reference sequence). V trimming: 2 bases; J trimming: 5 bases; junction bases outside the gene matches: 18. Which cohort a participant joined came from the clinical history participants gave. The sample originates from a study of blood T cell repertoires in COVID-19. The protocol was immunoSEQ multiplex PCR, while the TCRdb copy is restricted to in-frame clones and leaves out a portion. This table holds around 400,000 clones, approximately 90% found once. The specimen sequenced was PBMCs or T cells enriched from blood (not recorded which). The TCR was taken from a woman under 30 who had been exposed to COVID-19. The V gene is TRBV3-1 (or the pseudogene TRBV3-2), the J gene TRBJ2-3; TRBD2 aligns across 8 bases. Here the CDR3 reads CASSQFSLGLVARGDTQYF. The CDR3 nucleotides are TGTGCCAGCAGCCAATTTTCCCTGGGACTAGTGGCCCGCGGAGATACGCAGTATTTT.